The clone carrying this T cell receptor beta chain has a handful of counts. Antigen unknown. The sample originates from a study of OX40 agonist ivuxolimab in advanced cancers. Study summary: Among those enrolled, mean age was approximately 60 years (range roughly 20 to 85) and about 82% were male. Eligibility rules accepted prior anti-PD-1, anti-PD-L1 or anti-CTLA-4 therapy, and 35% to 45% had some.

The CDR3 is 14 residues long. Germline values: CDR1 SGHRS, CDR2 YFSETQ. V lost 7 bases, J lost 5 bases, and 16 bases lay in between. The method was immunoSEQ multiplex PCR; TCRdb's version includes in-frame clones alone and lacks a portion of them. The table records 100,000 to 120,000 clones, roughly nine tenths of them present only once. Study conclusions and caveats: Some of the lowest clonal expansion was seen in partial responders at 0.1-3.0 mg/kg.

The chain couples TRBV5-1 to TRBJ1-5; D might be TRBD1 (5 bases). The sequenced sample was CD4+ or CD8+ T cells sorted from blood, obtained in a trial of the OX40 agonist ivuxolimab. This clonotype was sampled from an adult with an advanced solid tumor such as melanoma, head and neck, liver or kidney cancer. The CDR3 nucleotides read TGCGCCAGCTCGATGACGCAGGGAGATCAGCCCCAGCATTTT. It specifies CASSMTQGDQPQHF.